The 12 T cell receptor beta chains reported below all come from one sample, sequenced in a study of monozygotic twins with inflammatory bowel disease (dated by TCRdb to the late 2010s). Library creation used 5' RACE. The listed sequencing device is Illumina HiSeq 2500. After TCRdb reprocessed the reads, each CDR3 protein sequence was kept as one row, without DNA. The table for this sample records 150,000 to 200,000 distinct CDR3 sequences. The ten largest make up about 7.4% of the sample. The sample was blood. The receptors here all came from a human donor with ulcerative colitis or Crohn's disease, or a healthy co-twin of an affected twin (not recorded which).

This chain joins TRBV7-2 and TRBJ1-4; without DNA, the TCRdb call of TRBD1 cannot be checked. Germline-derived CDR1 and CDR2 are SGHTA and FQGNSA. The CDR3 spans 15 residues. The CDR3 here is CASSRYRVANEKLFF. The full variable domain, in which reference TRBV7-2 and TRBJ1-4 provide the parts outside the CDR3, is GAGVSQSPSNKVTEKGKDVELRCDPISGHTALYWYRQSLGQGLEFLIYFQGNSAPDKSGLPSDRFSAERTGGSVSTLTIQRTQQEDSAVYLCASSRYRVANEKLFFGSGTQLSVL.

This chain joins TRBV7-8 and TRBJ2-7; TCRdb proposes TRBD2, but this gene call is untestable without DNA. Germline CDR1 is SGHVS and CDR2 is FQNEAQ. CDR3 length equals 15 residues. The CDR3 region is CASSYLAISSYEQYF. Variable domain in full (rest from reference TRBV7-8 and TRBJ2-7): GAGVSQSPRYKVAKRGQDVALRCDPISGHVSLFWYQQALGQGPEFLTYFQNEAQLDKSGLPSDRFFAERPEGSVSTLKIQRTQQEDSAVYLCASSYLAISSYEQYFGPGTRLTVT.

This sequence joins TRBV5-6 and TRBJ1-2. The CDR3 covers 12 residues. Germline CDR1 and CDR2: SGHDT and YYEEEE. This chain's CDR3 is CASSFLTKGYTF.

This rearrangement joins TRBV11-2 to TRBJ1-1; there is no DNA to check the TCRdb D call of TRBD1. Germline V gives CDR1 SGHAT, CDR2 FQNNGV. The CDR3 spans 16 residues. The CDR3 protein is CASSLVGASRDTEAFF. Filled out from reference TRBV11-2 and TRBJ1-1, the complete variable domain reads EAGVAQSPRYKIIEKRQSVAFWCNPISGHATLYWYQQILGQGPKLLIQFQNNGVVDDSQLPKDRFSAERLKGVDSTLKIQPAKLEDSAVYLCASSLVGASRDTEAFFGQGTRLTVV.

The rearrangement links TRBV28 to TRBJ2-7; the TCRdb call, TRBD1, lacks DNA for checking. Germline CDR1 is MDHEN and CDR2 is SYDVKM. The length of the CDR3 is 14 residues. The CDR3 sequence is CASGVSGVLYEQYF.

The CDR3 region is CASSLDGREKLFF. This chain links TRBV7-9 with TRBJ1-4. The CDR3 sequence is 13 residues long. In germline, CDR1 is SEHNR, CDR2 FQNEAQ (reference sequence).

This rearrangement joins TRBV5-1 to TRBJ2-1; lacking DNA, the TRBD2 call made by TCRdb goes unchecked. Per germline, CDR1 SGHRS and CDR2 YFSETQ. The CDR3 spans 13 residues. The CDR3 sequence: CASTGLAPHEQFF.

The V gene is TRBV11-2, the J gene TRBJ2-7. The germline gives CDR1 SGHAT, CDR2 FQNNGV. The length of the CDR3 is 14 residues. The CDR3 region is CASSLGRQTYEQYF. The whole variable domain, filled in from reference TRBV11-2 and TRBJ2-7, reads EAGVAQSPRYKIIEKRQSVAFWCNPISGHATLYWYQQILGQGPKLLIQFQNNGVVDDSQLPKDRFSAERLKGVDSTLKIQPAKLEDSAVYLCASSLGRQTYEQYFGPGTRLTVT.

V and J are TRBV20-1 and TRBJ2-1; TCRdb returns TRBD2, unconfirmable since there is no DNA. The germline V gene has CDR1 DFQATT and CDR2 SNEGSKA (reference sequence). The CDR3 sequence is 15 residues long. The chain's CDR3 is CSARETSGRFHEQFF.

The chain links TRBV9 to TRBJ2-3; no DNA is available, so the TRBD1 call from TCRdb remains unchecked. The CDR3 is made up of 16 amino acids. Looked up from germline, CDR1 is SGDLS and CDR2 is YYNGEE. CDR3 sequence: CASSVGARGSTDTQYF.

CDR3 sequence: CASSFGSTPPGQGNTIYF. The rearrangement joins TRBV11-2 to TRBJ1-3; without DNA, the TCRdb call of TRBD1 cannot be checked. The germline V gene encodes CDR1 SGHAT and CDR2 FQNNGV. The CDR3 has 18 amino acids.

This chain joins TRBV20-1 and TRBJ2-7; TCRdb calls TRBD2, which cannot be checked without DNA. The germline CDR1 and CDR2 sequences are DFQATT and SNEGSKA (reference sequence). This CDR3 has 13 amino acids. CDR3 protein: CSASRDYAYGQYF.